Included here is one T cell receptor (beta chain) sequence, with context. Its target is unknown. As to treatment: 15 to 20 received Ad26.COV2.S at low or high dose, single or two shots; about 5 received placebo; per-sample allocation not given. Sampling was performed 63 days after the first vaccine or placebo injection. Method: immunoSEQ multiplex PCR; TCRdb's copy keeps in-frame clones and lacks some. The table shows 450,000 to 550,000 clones, with 80% to 90% occurring only once. This sample is part of a study of Ad26.COV2.S vaccination and SARS-CoV-2 variants. Across the whole study: Once, or twice with 56 days between doses, Ad26.COV2.S was given intramuscularly. Findings and caveats of the study: Measures of TCR breadth and depth may have fallen short of total T cell responses. Placebo recipients trailed vaccine recipients in spike-specific TCR breadth.

This CDR3 comprises 13 residues. Trimming took 0 bases from V and 16 from J, leaving 13 bases between them. Material: peripheral blood, obtained in a trial of Ad26.COV2.S vaccine versus placebo. This sequence joins TRBV12-3 or TRBV12-4 and TRBJ1-6; D remains ambiguous. The sequence came from a person between 18 and 59 years old who received the Ad26.COV2.S COVID-19 vaccine or a placebo. CDR3 sequence: CASSLAGLRALHF. The CDR3 nucleotides read TGTGCCAGCAGTTTAGCTGGGCTGAGGGCTCTCCACTTT.